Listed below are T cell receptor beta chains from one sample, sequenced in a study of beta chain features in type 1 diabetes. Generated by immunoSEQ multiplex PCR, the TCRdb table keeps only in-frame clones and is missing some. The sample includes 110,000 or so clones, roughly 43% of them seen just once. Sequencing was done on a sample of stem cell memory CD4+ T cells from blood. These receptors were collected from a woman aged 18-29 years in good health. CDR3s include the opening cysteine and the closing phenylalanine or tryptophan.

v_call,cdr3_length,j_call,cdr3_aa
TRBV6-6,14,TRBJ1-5,CASSYSGANQPQHF
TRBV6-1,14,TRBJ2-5,CASSEVGGGETQYF
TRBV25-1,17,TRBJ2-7,CASSWSAGTSVAYEQYF
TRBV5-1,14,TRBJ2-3,CASSPVRGSDTQYF
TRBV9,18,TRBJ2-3,CASSASGTSGRGADTQYF
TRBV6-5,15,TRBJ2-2,CASRTNRGNTGELFF
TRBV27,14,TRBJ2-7,CASIPGQGIYEQYF
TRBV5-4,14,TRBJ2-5,CASSLGQGWETQYF
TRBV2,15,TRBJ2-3,CASRMTSGSIDTQYF
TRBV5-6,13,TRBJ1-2,CASSFPPVYGYTF
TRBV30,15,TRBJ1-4,CAWRTGTGYNEKLFF
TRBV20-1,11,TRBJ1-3,CSARDRNTIYF
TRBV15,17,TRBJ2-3,CATSRDLSRSGTDTQYF
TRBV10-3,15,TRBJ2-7,CAISSDRGRINEQYF
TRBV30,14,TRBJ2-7,CAWSRDRGMYEQYF
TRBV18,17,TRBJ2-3,CASSPLGTSGNTDTQYF
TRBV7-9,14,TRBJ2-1,CASRLTGGYDEQFF
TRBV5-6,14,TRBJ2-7,CASSLVPDLRGQYF
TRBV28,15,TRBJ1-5,CASSLGGRGSQPQHF
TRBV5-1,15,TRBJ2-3,CASSLVVGSTDTQYF
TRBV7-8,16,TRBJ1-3,CASSLGGNPSGNTIYF
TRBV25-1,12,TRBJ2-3,CASRGYPDTQYF
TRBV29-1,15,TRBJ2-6,CSVEGGVGGANVLTF
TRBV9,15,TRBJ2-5,CASGAGISQRETQYF
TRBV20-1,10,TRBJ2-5,CSARGASGYF
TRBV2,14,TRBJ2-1,CASSEARGLNEQFF
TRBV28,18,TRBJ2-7,CASSPGDRRYALSYEQYF
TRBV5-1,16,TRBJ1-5,CASSLDEGWDNQPQHF
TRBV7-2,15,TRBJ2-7,CASSSGQGEIYEQYF
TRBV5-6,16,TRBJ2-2,CASSLLLTGNTGELFF
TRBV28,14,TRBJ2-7,CASNRQGRTYEQYF
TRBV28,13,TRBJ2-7,CASSSSFFYEQYF
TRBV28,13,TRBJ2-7,CASSPGQSYEQYF
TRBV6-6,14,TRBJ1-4,CASRKGQGNEKLFF
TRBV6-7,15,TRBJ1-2,CAITNRDRERRGYTF
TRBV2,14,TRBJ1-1,CASSFTGEGTEAFF
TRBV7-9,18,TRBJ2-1,CASSLVLSVSEPYNEQFF
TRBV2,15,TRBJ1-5,CASRQGESSNQPQHF
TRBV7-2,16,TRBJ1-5,CASSLGTYFWSQPQHF
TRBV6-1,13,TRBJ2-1,CASSEESGTKQFF
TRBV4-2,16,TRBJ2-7,CASSQDAGAPPYEQHF
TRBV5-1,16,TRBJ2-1,CASSLGLAGYYNEQFF
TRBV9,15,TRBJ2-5,CASSAGGSRGETQYF
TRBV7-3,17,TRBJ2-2,CASSPISGSWNTGELFF
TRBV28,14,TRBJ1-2,CASSLLGLNYGYTF
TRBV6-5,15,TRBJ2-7,CASSRRGAGFDEQYF
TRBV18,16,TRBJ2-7,CASSPGQALLHYEQYF
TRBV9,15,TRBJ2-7,CASSVGSRDSYEQYF
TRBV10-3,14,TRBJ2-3,CAISSDRGSDTQYF
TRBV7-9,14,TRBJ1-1,CASSFGQGYTEAFF
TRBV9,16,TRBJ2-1,CASSSAGLAVYNEQFF
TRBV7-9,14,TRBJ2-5,CASAGAGEQETQYF
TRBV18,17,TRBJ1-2,CASSPRAFRGTNYGYTF
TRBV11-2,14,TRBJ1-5,CASTLGGGVEPQHF